This is a list of T cell receptor beta chains from one sample in a study of OX40 agonist ivuxolimab in advanced cancers. This table comes from immunoSEQ multiplex PCR, and its TCRdb copy is limited to in-frame clones, with some not included. The sample has roughly 130,000 clones, over 85% seen once. The sample here was CD4+ or CD8+ T cells sorted from blood, taken in a trial of the OX40 agonist ivuxolimab. The source is an adult with an advanced solid tumor such as melanoma, head and neck, liver or kidney cancer. Each CDR3 is given with its conserved first and last residue. Each record gives: CDR3 DNA, CDR3 protein, V gene, D gene, J gene, clone size. A D gene is named only where the DNA matches it firmly. Clone size is given for some rows only: seen once, a few or many times, or a class if the clone is expanded.

TGCGCCAGCAGCTTGGAGGGGTCCGCCGTTGTGGGCTACACCTTC	CASSLEGSAVVGYTF	TRBV5-1	.	TRBJ1-2	.
TGCGCCAGCAGCTTGGTAAGTCTAGCTAACAGCGAGCAGTACTTC	CASSLVSLANSEQYF	TRBV5-1	.	TRBJ2-7	.
TGTGCCAGCAGCTTGAAACAAGCCACCGGGGAGCTGTTTTTT	CASSLKQATGELFF	TRBV5-4	.	TRBJ2-2	.
TGTGCCAGCAGCCGGGACGGGACTAGCGGGAGAGGGACCCAGTACTTC	CASSRDGTSGRGTQYF	TRBV7-9	TRBD2	TRBJ2-5	once
TGTGCCAGCAGCAAAGAAGACAGGGTTAGCAATCAGCCCCAGCATTTT	CASSKEDRVSNQPQHF	TRBV21-1	.	TRBJ1-5	.
TGTGCCAGCAGCTCTTCGACAGGGGAGAAAGGGCAGTACTTC	CASSSSTGEKGQYF	TRBV9	TRBD1	TRBJ2-7	.
TGTGCCAGCAGTCCTACAGGACTCACTAACTATGGCTACACCTTC	CASSPTGLTNYGYTF	TRBV6-4	.	TRBJ1-2	.
TGTGCCAGCAACCCGACCGGGGCGGGGAACAAAAACATTCAGTACTTC	CASNPTGAGNKNIQYF	TRBV2	.	TRBJ2-4	.
TGTGCCAGCAGCACGACTAGCCCCCTGCGCTCCGGGGAGCTGTTTTTT	CASSTTSPLRSGELFF	TRBV11-3	TRBD2	TRBJ2-2	.
TGTGCCAGCGAACCAATTCGAGGTAGGGACAATGAGCAGTTCTTC	CASEPIRGRDNEQFF	TRBV18	.	TRBJ2-1	.
TGTGCCAGCAGCTTTACAGGCGGTGGCTACACCTTC	CASSFTGGGYTF	TRBV11-2	.	TRBJ1-2	.
TGTGCCAGCAGCTTAACGTTCAGTCCTCCCGATACGCAGTATTTT	CASSLTFSPPDTQYF	TRBV7-2	.	TRBJ2-3	.
TGCGCCAGCAGCCAAGATGTGGCAGGACCTAGCACAGATACGCAGTATTTT	CASSQDVAGPSTDTQYF	TRBV4-1	.	TRBJ2-3	.
TGTGCCAGCAGCCGACGGGCGGGGGAAAACATTCAGTACTTC	CASSRRAGENIQYF	TRBV7-2	TRBD2	TRBJ2-4	.
TGCGCCAGCAGGGACGGGGCGCGAGACACCGGGGAGCTGTTTTTT	CASRDGARDTGELFF	TRBV5-1	.	TRBJ2-2	.
TGTGCCAGTAGTATCTGGGGGGCCGAGCAGCCCCAGCATTTT	CASSIWGAEQPQHF	TRBV19	.	TRBJ1-5	.
TGTGCCAGCAGCCCCGAGGGAAAAGCGGTAGACACAGATACGCAGTATTTT	CASSPEGKAVDTDTQYF	TRBV7-8	.	TRBJ2-3	.
TGTGCCAGCAGGAGACAGGGGAGCTCTGGAAACACCATATATTTT	CASRRQGSSGNTIYF	TRBV2	TRBD1	TRBJ1-3	.
TGTGCCAGCAGCGTAGGGGCCAATCAGCCCCAGCATTTT	CASSVGANQPQHF	TRBV9	.	TRBJ1-5	.
TGTGCCAGCAGCCCCCCCGGGAGAAGCTCCTACAATGAGCAGTTCTTC	CASSPPGRSSYNEQFF	TRBV11-2	.	TRBJ2-1	.
TGCGCCAGCGGGGGGGGCGGTGAGCAGTTCTTC	CASGGGGEQFF	TRBV10-2	.	TRBJ2-1	.
TGTGCCAGCAGCTTAGAGGTAATGGCGGGAGCCTACGAGCAGTACTTC	CASSLEVMAGAYEQYF	TRBV7-8	TRBD2	TRBJ2-7	.
TGTGCCAGCGACTCCGGGACAGGGAATTCACCCCTCCACTTT	CASDSGTGNSPLHF	TRBV5-4	TRBD1	TRBJ1-6	.
TGTGCCAGCAGCTTAGAGGCGGTTCGAGGAGAGCAGTACTTC	CASSLEAVRGEQYF	TRBV11-2	.	TRBJ2-7	once
TGTGCCAGCAGTTCGACCCCGACTAGCAGGGCCACAGATACGCAGTATTTT	CASSSTPTSRATDTQYF	TRBV27	TRBD2	TRBJ2-3	.
TGTGCTAGTGCAGCCCAAGAGACCCAGTACTTC	CASAAQETQYF	TRBV12-5	.	TRBJ2-5	.
TGTGCCAGCAGCGCTAGGTCCGGATCATATGGCTACACCTTC	CASSARSGSYGYTF	TRBV6-5	.	TRBJ1-2	.
TGTGCCAGCAGTTTGGGACAGCGCAATCAGCCCCAGCATTTT	CASSLGQRNQPQHF	TRBV28	TRBD1	TRBJ1-5	.
TGCAGTGCTAGAGGAACAGATACGCAGTATTTT	CSARGTDTQYF	TRBV20-1	.	TRBJ2-3	.
TGTGCCAGCAGTCAAAAGGGCGGGACTAATCAAAAACTGTTTTTT	CASSQKGGTNQKLFF	TRBV6-6	.	TRBJ1-4	.
TGTGCCAGCAGTGAAGCGGGGGGCACAGATACGCAGTATTTT	CASSEAGGTDTQYF	TRBV6-1	.	TRBJ2-3	.
TGTGCCAGCAGTGTGGATTGGGATCAGCCCCAGCATTTT	CASSVDWDQPQHF	TRBV6-4	.	TRBJ1-5	.
TGTGCCAGCACCACTGGCCCCCCGTGGGAAAAACTGTTTTTT	CASTTGPPWEKLFF	TRBV27	.	TRBJ1-4	.
TGTGCCATCAGTGAGCCTGACGCGAACTATGGCTACACCTTC	CAISEPDANYGYTF	TRBV10-3	.	TRBJ1-2	.
TGTGCCAGCAGCTCCGGCCTGAACACTGAAGCTTTCTTT	CASSSGLNTEAFF	TRBV7-8	.	TRBJ1-1	.
TGTGCCAGCAGCTTACCGGGAGTTAATGAAAAACTGTTTTTT	CASSLPGVNEKLFF	TRBV5-4	.	TRBJ1-4	once
TGTGCAAGTCGCTTAGGTTATCAGGGGGCTCCGTATCAGCCCCAGCATTTT	CASRLGYQGAPYQPQHF	TRBV12-2	.	TRBJ1-5	.
TGTGCCAGCAGCTTAACCCGACTAGCGGGAGGAGGAAATGAGCAGTTCTTC	CASSLTRLAGGGNEQFF	TRBV7-3	TRBD2	TRBJ2-1	.
TGTGCCAGCAGCCCCTTAGGGGGCACTGAAGCTTTCTTT	CASSPLGGTEAFF	TRBV5-5	.	TRBJ1-1	.
TGTGCCAGCAGTTTAGGGACAGGACTCTTCACAGCGGATGGGAATGAAAAACTGTTTTTT	CASSLGTGLFTADGNEKLFF	TRBV28	TRBD1	TRBJ1-4	.
TGTGCCAGCAGTTACAAGCGGGGTGGCCAAGAGACCCAGTACTTC	CASSYKRGGQETQYF	TRBV6-6	TRBD2	TRBJ2-5	.